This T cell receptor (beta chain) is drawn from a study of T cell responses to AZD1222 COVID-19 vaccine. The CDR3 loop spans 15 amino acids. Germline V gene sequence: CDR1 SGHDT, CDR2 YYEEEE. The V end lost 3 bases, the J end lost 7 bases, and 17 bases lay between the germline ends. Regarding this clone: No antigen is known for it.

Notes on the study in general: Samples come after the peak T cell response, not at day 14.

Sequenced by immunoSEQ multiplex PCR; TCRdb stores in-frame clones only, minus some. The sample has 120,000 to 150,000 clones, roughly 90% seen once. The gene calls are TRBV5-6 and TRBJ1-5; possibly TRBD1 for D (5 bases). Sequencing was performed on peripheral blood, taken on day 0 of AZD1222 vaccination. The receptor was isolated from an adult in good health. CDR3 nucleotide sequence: TGTGCCAGCAGCTCAACCAGGGTACAACAACAGCCCCAGCATTTT. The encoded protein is CASSSTRVQQQPQHF.